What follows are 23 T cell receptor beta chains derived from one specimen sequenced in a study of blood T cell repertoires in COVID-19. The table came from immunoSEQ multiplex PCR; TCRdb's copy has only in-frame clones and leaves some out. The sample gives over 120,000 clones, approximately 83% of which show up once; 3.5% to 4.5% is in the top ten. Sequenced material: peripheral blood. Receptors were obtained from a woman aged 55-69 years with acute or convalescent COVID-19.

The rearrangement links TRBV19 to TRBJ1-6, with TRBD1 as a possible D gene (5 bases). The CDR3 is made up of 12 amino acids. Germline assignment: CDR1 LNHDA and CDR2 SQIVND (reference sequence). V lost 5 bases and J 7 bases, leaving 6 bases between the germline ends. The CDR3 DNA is TGTGCCAGTAGTCCAGGGAATTCACCCCTCCACTTT. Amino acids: CASSPGNSPLHF. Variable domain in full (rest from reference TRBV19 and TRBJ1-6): DGGITQSPKYLFRKEGQNVTLSCEQNLNHDAMYWYRQDPGQGLRLIYYSQIVNDFQKGDIAEGYSVSREKKESFPLTVTSAQKNPTAFYLCASSPGNSPLHFGNGTRLTVT.

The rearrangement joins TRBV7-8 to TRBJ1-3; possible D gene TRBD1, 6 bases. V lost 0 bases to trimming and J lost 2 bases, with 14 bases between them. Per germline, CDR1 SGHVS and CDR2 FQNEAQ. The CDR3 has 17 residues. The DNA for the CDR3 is TGTGCCAGCAGCTTAGCGCGACAGGCTTACCCTGGAAACACCATATATTTT. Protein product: CASSLARQAYPGNTIYF.

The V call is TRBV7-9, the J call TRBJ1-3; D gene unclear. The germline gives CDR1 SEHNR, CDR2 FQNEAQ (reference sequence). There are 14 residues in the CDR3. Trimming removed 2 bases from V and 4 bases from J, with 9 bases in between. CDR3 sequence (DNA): TGTGCCAGCAGCTTATGGGCAGAAGGAAACACCATATATTTT. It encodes CASSLWAEGNTIYF. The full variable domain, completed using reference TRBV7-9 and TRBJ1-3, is DTGVSQNPRHKITKRGQNVTFRCDPISEHNRLYWYRQTLGQGPEFLTYFQNEAQLEKSRLLSDRFSAERPKGSFSTLEIQRTEQGDSAMYLCASSLWAEGNTIYFGEGSWLTVV.

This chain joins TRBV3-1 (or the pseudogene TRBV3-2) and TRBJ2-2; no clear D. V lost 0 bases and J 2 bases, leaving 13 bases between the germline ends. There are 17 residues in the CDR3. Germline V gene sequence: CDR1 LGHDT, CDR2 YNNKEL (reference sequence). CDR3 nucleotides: TGTGCCAGCAGCCAAGATGCCTTGCAGATTAACACCGGGGAGCTGTTTTTT. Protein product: CASSQDALQINTGELFF.

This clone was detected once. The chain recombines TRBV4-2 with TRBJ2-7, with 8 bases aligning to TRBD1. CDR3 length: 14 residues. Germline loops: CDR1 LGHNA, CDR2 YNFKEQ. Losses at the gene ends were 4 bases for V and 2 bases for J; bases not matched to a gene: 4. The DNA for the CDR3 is TGTGCCAGCAGCCGCCCGGGACAGGCCTACGAGCAGTACTTC. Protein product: CASSRPGQAYEQYF.

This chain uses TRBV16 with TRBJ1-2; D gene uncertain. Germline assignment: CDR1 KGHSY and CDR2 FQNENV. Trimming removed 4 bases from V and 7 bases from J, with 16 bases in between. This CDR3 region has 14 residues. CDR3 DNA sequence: TGTGCCAGCAGCCGGGAGCGTGATGCGGGTGGCTACACCTTC. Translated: CASSRERDAGGYTF.

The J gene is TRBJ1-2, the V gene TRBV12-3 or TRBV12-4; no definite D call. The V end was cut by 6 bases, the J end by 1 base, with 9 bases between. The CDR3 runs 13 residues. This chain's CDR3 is CASRQSRNYGYTF. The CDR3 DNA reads TGTGCCAGCAGGCAGTCACGTAACTATGGCTACACCTTC.

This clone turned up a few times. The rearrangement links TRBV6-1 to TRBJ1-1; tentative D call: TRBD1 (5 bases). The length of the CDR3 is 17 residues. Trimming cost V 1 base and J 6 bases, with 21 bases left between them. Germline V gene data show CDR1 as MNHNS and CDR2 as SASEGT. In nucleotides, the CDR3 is TGTGCCAGCAGTGAAGTAGGGGCATCCACGGGAGGGTCTGAAGCTTTCTTT. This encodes CASSEVGASTGGSEAFF.

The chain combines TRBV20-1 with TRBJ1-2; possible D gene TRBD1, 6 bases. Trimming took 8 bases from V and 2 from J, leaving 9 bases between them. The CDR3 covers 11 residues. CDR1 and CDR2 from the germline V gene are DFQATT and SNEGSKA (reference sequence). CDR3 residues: CSSDRNYGYTF. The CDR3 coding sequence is TGCAGTTCGGACAGAAACTATGGCTACACCTTC.

CDR3 sequence: CASSRSGPLHF. The CDR3 DNA follows: TGTGCCAGCAGTCGTTCGGGACCCCTCCACTTT. The gene calls are TRBV6-2 or TRBV6-3 and TRBJ1-6; no clear D. The CDR3 loop spans 11 amino acids. Germline lookup yields CDR1 MNHEY and CDR2 SVGEGT. Deletions cut 5 bases from V and 12 bases from J, with 8 bases between.

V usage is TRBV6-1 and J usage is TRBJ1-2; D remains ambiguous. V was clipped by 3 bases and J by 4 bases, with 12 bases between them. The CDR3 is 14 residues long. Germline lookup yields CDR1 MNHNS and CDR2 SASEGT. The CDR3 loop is CASSDRMSGYGYTF. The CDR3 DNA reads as TGTGCCAGCAGTGATAGAATGTCGGGCTATGGCTACACCTTC.

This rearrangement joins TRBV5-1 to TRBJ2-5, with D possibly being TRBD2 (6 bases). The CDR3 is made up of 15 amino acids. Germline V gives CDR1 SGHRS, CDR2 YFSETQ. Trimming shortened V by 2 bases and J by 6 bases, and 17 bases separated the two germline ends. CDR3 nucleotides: TGCGCCAGCAGCTTCCCGGGCACCGGGGGTAAGACCCAGTACTTC. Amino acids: CASSFPGTGGKTQYF.

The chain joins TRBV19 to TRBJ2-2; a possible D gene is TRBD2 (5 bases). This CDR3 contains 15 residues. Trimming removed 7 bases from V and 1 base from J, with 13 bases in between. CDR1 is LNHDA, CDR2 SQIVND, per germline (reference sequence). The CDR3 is CASMRLAGNTGELFF. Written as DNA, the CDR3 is TGTGCCAGTATGCGGCTCGCGGGGAACACCGGGGAGCTGTTTTTT. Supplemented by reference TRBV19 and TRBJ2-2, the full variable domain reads DGGITQSPKYLFRKEGQNVTLSCEQNLNHDAMYWYRQDPGQGLRLIYYSQIVNDFQKGDIAEGYSVSREKKESFPLTVTSAQKNPTAFYLCASMRLAGNTGELFFGEGSRLTVL.

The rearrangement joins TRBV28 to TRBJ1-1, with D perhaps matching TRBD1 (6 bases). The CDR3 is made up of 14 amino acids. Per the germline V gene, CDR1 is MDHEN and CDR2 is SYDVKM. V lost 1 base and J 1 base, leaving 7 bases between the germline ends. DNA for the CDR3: TGTGCCAGCAGTTTATACAGGGCGAACACTGAAGCTTTCTTT. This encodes CASSLYRANTEAFF. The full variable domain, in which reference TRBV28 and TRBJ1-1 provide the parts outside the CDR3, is DVKVTQSSRYLVKRTGEKVFLECVQDMDHENMFWYRQDPGLGLRLIYFSYDVKMKEKGDIPEGYSVSREKKERFSLILESASTNQTSMYLCASSLYRANTEAFFGQGTRLTVV.

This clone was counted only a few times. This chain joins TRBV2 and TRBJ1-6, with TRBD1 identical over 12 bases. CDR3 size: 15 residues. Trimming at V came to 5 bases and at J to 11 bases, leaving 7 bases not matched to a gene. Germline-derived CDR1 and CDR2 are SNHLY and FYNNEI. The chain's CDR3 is CASSQSRDRGPPLHF. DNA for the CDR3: TGTGCCAGCAGTCAGTCCCGGGACAGGGGGCCACCCCTCCACTTT.

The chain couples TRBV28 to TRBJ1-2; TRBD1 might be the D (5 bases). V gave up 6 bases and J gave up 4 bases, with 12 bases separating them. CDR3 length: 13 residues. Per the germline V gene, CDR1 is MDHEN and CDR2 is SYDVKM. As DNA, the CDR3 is TGTGCCAGCAGAGCTGGGGCGTCCTATGGCTACACCTTC. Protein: CASRAGASYGYTF.

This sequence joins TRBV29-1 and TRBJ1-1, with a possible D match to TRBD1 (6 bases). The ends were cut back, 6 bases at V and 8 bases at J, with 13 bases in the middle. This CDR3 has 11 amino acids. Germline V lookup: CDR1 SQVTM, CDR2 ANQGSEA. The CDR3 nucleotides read TGCAGCGTGGCGGGGGCCTCGGAAGCTTTCTTT. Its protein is CSVAGASEAFF.

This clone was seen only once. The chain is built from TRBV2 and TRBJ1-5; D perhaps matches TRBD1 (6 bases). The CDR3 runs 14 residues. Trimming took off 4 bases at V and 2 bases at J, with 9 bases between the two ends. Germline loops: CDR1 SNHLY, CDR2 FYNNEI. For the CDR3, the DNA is TGTGCCAGCAGTGTAGGGGGACGCAATCAGCCCCAGCATTTT. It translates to CASSVGGRNQPQHF.

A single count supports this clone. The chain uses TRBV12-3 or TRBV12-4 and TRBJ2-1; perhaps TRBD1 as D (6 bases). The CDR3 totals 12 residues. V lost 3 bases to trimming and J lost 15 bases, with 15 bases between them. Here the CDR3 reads CASSFGTPHRFF. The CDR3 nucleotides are TGTGCCAGCAGTTTCGGGACACCGCATCGGTTCTTC.

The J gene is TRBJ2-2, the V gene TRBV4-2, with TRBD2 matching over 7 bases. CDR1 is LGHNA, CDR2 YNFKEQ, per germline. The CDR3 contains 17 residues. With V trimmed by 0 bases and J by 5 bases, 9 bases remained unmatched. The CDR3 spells CASSQDVGGSATGELFF. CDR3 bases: TGTGCCAGCAGCCAAGATGTGGGCGGGAGTGCGACCGGGGAGCTGTTTTTT.

The CDR3 bases are TGTGCCAGCAGTCGAGAGACCCAGTACTTC. It encodes CASSRETQYF. The chain carries TRBV28 and TRBJ2-5; D is ambiguous. Germline assignment: CDR1 MDHEN and CDR2 SYDVKM. CDR3 length: 10 amino acids. V lost 5 bases and J 4 bases, leaving 2 bases between the germline ends.

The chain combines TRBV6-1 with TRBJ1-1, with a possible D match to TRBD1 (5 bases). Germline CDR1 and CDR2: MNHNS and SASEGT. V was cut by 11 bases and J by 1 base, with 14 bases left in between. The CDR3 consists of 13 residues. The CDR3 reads CAVGRGRNTEAFF. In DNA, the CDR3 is TGTGCCGTGGGGCGGGGGAGGAACACTGAAGCTTTCTTT.

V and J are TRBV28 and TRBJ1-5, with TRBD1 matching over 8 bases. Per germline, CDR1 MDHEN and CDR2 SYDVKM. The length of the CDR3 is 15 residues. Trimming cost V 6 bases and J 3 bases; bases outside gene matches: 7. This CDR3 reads CASRPLDRANQPQHF. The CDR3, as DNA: TGTGCCAGCAGACCCCTGGACAGGGCCAATCAGCCCCAGCATTTT.